The 5 T cell receptor beta chains below were found in one sample sequenced in a study of graft-versus-host responses after intestinal transplantation. TCRdb keeps only in-frame clones here, not all; method: immunoSEQ multiplex PCR. The sample has about 85,000 clones; approximately 90% are singletons. Their recognized antigens are unknown. Source: unstimulated CD8+ T cells sorted from spleen or lymph node cells, taken before transplant. These receptors were taken from a human donor who was the organ donor for an intestinal transplant.

In the case of this clone: Germline is not matched at one junction end, which may reflect a read error. The CDR3 sequence: CASSTPPSERFF. CDR3 DNA sequence: TGTGCCAGTAGTACCCCTCCTAGCGAGCGGTTCTTC. This rearrangement joins TRBV19 to TRBJ2-1; weak D call: TRBD2 (6 bases). The CDR3 is 12 residues long. The germline gives CDR1 LNHDA, CDR2 SQIVND (reference sequence).

The rearrangement uses TRBV4-1 and TRBJ2-3; TRBD2 matches at 7 bases. J was trimmed by 2 bases and V by 2 bases; bases with no gene match: 10. The length of the CDR3 is 17 residues. Germline V gene lookup returns CDR1 MGHRA and CDR2 YSYEKL. The CDR3: CASSQQREGSHTDTQYF. CDR3 DNA sequence: TGCGCCAGCAGCCAACAGAGGGAGGGGTCCCACACAGATACGCAGTATTTT.

This sequence joins TRBV25-1 and TRBJ1-4; 9 bases map to TRBD1. Germline CDR1 and CDR2: MGHDK and SYGVNS. V trimming: 6 bases; J trimming: 5 bases; junction bases outside the gene matches: 7. This CDR3 spans 15 amino acids. The CDR3 spells CASRRTGVDNEKLFF. In nucleotides, the CDR3 is TGTGCCAGCAGAAGGACAGGGGTTGACAATGAAAAACTGTTTTTT.

The chain employs TRBV18 and TRBJ2-1; weak D call: TRBD2 (6 bases). Trimming left V 6 bases short and J 4 bases short, with 19 bases between. Germline V gene sequence: CDR1 KGHSH, CDR2 LQKENI. CDR3 length: 16 residues. CDR3 sequence: CASSLPEGRDYNEQFF. CDR3 sequence (DNA): TGTGCCAGCTCCCTCCCGGAGGGACGAGATTACAATGAGCAGTTCTTC. The entire variable domain, with the rest obtained from reference TRBV18 and TRBJ2-1, is as follows: NAGVMQNPRHLVRRRGQEARLRCSPMKGHSHVYWYRQLPEEGLKFMVYLQKENIIDESGMPKERFSAEFPKEGPSILRIQQVVRGDSAAYFCASSLPEGRDYNEQFFGPGTRLTVL.

The chain has TRBV6-1 and TRBJ2-1, with 8 positions matching TRBD1. The CDR3 runs 14 residues. V trimming: 5 bases; J trimming: 2 bases; junction bases outside the gene matches: 2. CDR1 and CDR2 from the germline V gene are MNHNS and SASEGT. The CDR3 reads CASSTTGAYNEQFF. The DNA of the CDR3 is TGTGCCAGCAGTACGACAGGGGCCTACAATGAGCAGTTCTTC.